What follows is one T cell receptor beta chain and its context. Its antigen remains unknown. Libraries were UMI-labeled 5' RACE TRB cDNA. TCRdb processed the 5' RACE reads again and assigns one entry to each CDR3 protein, with no DNA. The sample holds 120,000 to 150,000 distinct CDR3 sequences. These data are taken from a study of CXCR3-negative and CXCR3-positive naive CD8 T cells. Points from the study as a whole: CXCR3-negative and CXCR3-positive naive cells shared comparable TRBV-TRBJ usage, but memory cells did not. Higher TRB CDR3 hydrophobicity marked CXCR3-positive naive cells relative to CXCR3-negative naive cells.

Per the germline V gene, CDR1 is MNHEY and CDR2 is SVGAGI. This CDR3 is 15 amino acids long. The origin of this receptor is a human donor in good health. Some clones in this sample may be carry-over from other donors' samples. Sequencing input: naive CXCR3+ CD8+ T cells from blood. Subset defined: CD45RO-CCR7+CD27+CD95- naive CD8+ T cells expressing CXCR3 (TNR3+). The chain uses TRBV6-5 and TRBJ1-3. The CDR3: CASSSAVSSGNTIYF.